This T cell receptor (beta chain) comes out of a study of PD-L1 blockade in urothelial cancer. Specified time point: peripheral blood 6 weeks after treatment start. Diagnoses among patients were locally advanced or metastatic urothelial carcinoma. Trimming stripped 3 bases from V and 1 base from J, with 6 bases between. Germline V lookup: CDR1 SGHAT, CDR2 FQNNGV. This CDR3 spans 14 amino acids. Points on this clone: No antigen is known for it.

What went into each PCR as a spike was synthetic TCR analog templates. This table comes from immunoSEQ multiplex PCR, and its TCRdb copy is limited to in-frame clones, with some not included. The sample has about 120,000 clones; about 89% are singletons. Broader study findings: Durable benefit was linked to greater 3-week expansion of tumor-associated blood clones.

The clonotype comes from a man aged 55 to 70 with urothelial cancer. The chain uses TRBV11-2 and TRBJ2-2; unclear D gene. The sequences come from PBMCs, collected around atezolizumab (anti-PD-L1) treatment. The CDR3 sequence is CASSFQENTGELFF. CDR3 nucleotide sequence: TGTGCCAGCAGCTTCCAGGAGAACACCGGGGAGCTGTTTTTT.